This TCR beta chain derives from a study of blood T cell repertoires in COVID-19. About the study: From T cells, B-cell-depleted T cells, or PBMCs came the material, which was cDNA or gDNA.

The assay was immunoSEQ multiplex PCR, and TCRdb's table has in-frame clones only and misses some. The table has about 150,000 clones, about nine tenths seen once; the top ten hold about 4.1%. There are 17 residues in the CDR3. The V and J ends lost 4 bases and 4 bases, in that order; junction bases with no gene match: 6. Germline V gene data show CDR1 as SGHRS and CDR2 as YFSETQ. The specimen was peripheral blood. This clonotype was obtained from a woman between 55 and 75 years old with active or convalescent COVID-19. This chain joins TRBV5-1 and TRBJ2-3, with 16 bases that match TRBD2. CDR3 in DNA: TGCGCCAGCAGCACGGGACTAGCGGGGGGGCCTGCAGATACGCAGTATTTT. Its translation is CASSTGLAGGPADTQYF.